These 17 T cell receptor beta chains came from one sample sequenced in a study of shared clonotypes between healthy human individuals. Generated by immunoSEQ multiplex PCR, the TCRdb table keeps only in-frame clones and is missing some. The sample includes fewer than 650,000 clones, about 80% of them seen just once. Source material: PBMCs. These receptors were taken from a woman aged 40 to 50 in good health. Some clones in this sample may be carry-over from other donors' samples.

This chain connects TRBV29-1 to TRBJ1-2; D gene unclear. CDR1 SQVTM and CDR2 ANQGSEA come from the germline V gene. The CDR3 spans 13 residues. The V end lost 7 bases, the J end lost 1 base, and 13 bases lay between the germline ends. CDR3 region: CSASRELNYGYTF. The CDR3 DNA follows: TGCAGCGCCAGCCGGGAGCTTAACTATGGCTACACCTTC. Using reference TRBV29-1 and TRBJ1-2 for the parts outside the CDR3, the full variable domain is SAVISQKPSRDICQRGTSLTIQCQVDSQVTMMFWYRQQPGQSLTLIATANQGSEATYESGFVIDKFPISRPNLTFSTLTVSNMSPEDSSIYLCSASRELNYGYTFGSGTRLTVV.

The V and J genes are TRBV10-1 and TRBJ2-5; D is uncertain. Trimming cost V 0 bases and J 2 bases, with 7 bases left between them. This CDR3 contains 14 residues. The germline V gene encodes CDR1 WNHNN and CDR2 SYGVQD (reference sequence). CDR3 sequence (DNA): TGCGCCAGCAGTGAGTCCGGCCTTCAAGAGACCCAGTACTTC. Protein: CASSESGLQETQYF.

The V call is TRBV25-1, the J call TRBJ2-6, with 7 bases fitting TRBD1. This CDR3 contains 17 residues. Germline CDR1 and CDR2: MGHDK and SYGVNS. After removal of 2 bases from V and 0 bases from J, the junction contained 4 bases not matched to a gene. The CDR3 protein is CASSEITGASGANVLTF. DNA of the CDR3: TGTGCCAGCAGTGAAATCACAGGGGCCTCTGGGGCCAACGTCCTGACTTTC.

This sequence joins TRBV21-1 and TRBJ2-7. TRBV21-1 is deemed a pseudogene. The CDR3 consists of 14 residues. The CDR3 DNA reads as TGTGCCAGCAGCAAACAACGCCCGTCCTACGAGCAGTACTTC. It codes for CASSKQRPSYEQYF.

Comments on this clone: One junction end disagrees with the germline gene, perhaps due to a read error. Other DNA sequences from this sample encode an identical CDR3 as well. The CDR3 sequence: CSALTRLAGNNEQFF. The CDR3 DNA sequence: TGTAGCGCCCTGACCCGGCTAGCGGGGAACAATGAGCAGTTCTTC. The chain links TRBV29-1 to TRBJ2-1; 9 nucleotides match TRBD2. CDR1 and CDR2 from the germline V gene are SQVTM and ANQGSEA. This CDR3 spans 15 amino acids.

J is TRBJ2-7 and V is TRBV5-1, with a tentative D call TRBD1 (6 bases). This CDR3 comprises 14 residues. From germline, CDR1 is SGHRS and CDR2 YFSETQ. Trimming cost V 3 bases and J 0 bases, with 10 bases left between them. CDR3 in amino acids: CASSYRDNSYEQYF. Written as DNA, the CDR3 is TGCGCCAGCAGCTACCGGGACAACTCCTACGAGCAGTACTTC.

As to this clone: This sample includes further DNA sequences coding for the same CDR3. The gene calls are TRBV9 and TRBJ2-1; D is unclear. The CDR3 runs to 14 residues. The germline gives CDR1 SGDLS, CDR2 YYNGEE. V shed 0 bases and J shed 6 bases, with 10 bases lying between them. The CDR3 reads CASSVVGPSNEQFF. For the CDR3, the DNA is TGTGCCAGCAGCGTAGTGGGTCCCTCCAATGAGCAGTTCTTC.

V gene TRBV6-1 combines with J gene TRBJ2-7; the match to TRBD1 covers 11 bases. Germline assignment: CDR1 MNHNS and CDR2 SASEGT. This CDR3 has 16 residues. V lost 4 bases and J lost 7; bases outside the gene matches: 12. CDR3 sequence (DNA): TGTGCCAGCAGTGTCAACCCTGGGACAGGGGGACTAGAGCAGTACTTC. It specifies CASSVNPGTGGLEQYF.

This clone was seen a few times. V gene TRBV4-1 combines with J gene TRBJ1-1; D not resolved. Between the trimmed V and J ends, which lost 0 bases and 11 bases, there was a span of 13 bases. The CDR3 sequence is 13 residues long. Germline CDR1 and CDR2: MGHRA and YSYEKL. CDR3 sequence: CASSQDFWVGAFF. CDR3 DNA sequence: TGCGCCAGCAGCCAAGATTTCTGGGTTGGGGCTTTCTTT.

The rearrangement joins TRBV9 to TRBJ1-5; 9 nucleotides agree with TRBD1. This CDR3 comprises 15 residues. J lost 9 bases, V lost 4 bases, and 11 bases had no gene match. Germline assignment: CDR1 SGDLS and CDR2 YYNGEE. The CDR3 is CASSPGTGFRGPQHF. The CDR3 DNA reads TGTGCCAGCAGCCCCGGGACAGGGTTTCGGGGGCCCCAGCATTTT.

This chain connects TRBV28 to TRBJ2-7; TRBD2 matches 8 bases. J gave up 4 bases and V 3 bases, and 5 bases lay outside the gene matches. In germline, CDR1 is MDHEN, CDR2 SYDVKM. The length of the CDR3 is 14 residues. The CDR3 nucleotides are TGTGCCAGCAGTTTGTCTAGCGGGTCATACGAGCAGTACTTC. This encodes CASSLSSGSYEQYF.

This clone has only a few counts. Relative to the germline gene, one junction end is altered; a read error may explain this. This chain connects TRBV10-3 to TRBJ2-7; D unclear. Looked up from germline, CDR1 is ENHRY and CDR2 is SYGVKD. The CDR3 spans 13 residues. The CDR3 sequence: CAINEVRSYEQYF. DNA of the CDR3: TGTGCCATCAATGAGGTCCGCTCCTACGAGCAGTACTTC.

In DNA, the CDR3 is TGCGCCAGCAGCTTGGGAATTAGCGGGGCCGGGCTGTATACGCAGTATTTT. It translates to CASSLGISGAGLYTQYF. The genes are TRBV5-1 and TRBJ2-3; 8 positions agree with TRBD2. The CDR3 is made up of 17 amino acids. V lost 0 bases and J lost 7; bases outside the gene matches: 13. Per germline, CDR1 SGHRS and CDR2 YFSETQ.

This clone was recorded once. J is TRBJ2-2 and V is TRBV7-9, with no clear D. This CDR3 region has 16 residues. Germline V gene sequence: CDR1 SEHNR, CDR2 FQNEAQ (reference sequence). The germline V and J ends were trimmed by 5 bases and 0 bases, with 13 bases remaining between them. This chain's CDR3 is CASSVRHISNTGELFF. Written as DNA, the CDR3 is TGTGCCAGCAGCGTTAGACACATCTCGAACACCGGGGAGCTGTTTTTT.

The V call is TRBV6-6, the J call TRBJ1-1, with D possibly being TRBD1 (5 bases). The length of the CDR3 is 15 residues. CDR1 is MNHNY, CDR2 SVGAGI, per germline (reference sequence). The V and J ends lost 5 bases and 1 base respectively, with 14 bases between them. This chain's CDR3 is CASSTPGTPNTEAFF. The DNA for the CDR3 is TGTGCCAGCAGTACCCCCGGGACGCCGAACACTGAAGCTTTCTTT.

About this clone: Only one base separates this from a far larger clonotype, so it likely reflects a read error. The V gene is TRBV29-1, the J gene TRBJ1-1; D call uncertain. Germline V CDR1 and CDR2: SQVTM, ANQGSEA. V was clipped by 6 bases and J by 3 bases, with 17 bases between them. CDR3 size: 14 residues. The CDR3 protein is CSVLGWESDTEAFF. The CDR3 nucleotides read TGCAGCGTCCTCGGGTGGGAGTCGGACACTGAAGCTTTCTTT.

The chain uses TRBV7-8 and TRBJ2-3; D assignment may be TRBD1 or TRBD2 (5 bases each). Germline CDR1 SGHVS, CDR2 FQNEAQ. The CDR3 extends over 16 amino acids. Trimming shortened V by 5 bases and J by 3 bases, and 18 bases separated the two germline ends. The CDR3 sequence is CASSPLSGGSTDTQYF. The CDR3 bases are TGTGCCAGCAGCCCGCTCAGTGGGGGATCTACAGATACGCAGTATTTT.